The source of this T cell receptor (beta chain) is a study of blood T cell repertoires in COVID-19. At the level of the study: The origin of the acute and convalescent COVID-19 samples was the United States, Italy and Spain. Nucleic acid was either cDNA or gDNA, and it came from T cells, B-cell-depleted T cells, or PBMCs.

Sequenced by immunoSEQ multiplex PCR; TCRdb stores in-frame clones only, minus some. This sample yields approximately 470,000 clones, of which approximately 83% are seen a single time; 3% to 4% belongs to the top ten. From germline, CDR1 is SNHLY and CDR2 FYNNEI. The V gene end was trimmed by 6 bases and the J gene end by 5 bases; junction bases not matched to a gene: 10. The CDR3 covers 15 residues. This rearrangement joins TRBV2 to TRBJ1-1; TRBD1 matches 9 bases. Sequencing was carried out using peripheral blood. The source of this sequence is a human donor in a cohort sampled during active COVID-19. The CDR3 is CASRPYRGLGTEAFF. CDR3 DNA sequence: TGTGCCAGCAGACCCTACAGGGGGCTTGGGACTGAAGCTTTCTTT.